This T cell receptor (beta chain) was retrieved from a study of blood T cell repertoires in COVID-19. About the study: Acute and convalescent COVID-19 samples came from the United States, Italy and Spain. In each case, the material was cDNA or gDNA derived from T cells, B-cell-depleted T cells, or PBMCs.

In the original processing: Estimation of nucleated cell counts was performed using reference gene primer amplification. Repertoires were generated with immunoSEQ multiplex PCR, while TCRdb's copy carries only in-frame clones and drops some. V and J calls and clone size follow that table, whereas D and trimming were derived from the DNA. The table shows 200,000 to 300,000 clones, with around four fifths occurring only once. The germline V gene encodes CDR1 MNHNS and CDR2 SASEGT. The CDR3 length is 14 residues. The V segment lost 2 bases and the J segment 7 bases; nucleotides outside the gene matches: 4.

Sequenced sample: peripheral blood. The chain joins TRBV6-1 to TRBJ2-2, with TRBD2 identical over 7 bases. The receptor was isolated from a man aged 55 to 70 with acute or convalescent COVID-19. Written as DNA, the CDR3 is TGTGCCAGCAGTGAACGACTAGCCGGCGGGGAGCTGTTTTTT. Translation: CASSERLAGGELFF.